This entry lists 13 T cell receptor beta chains sequenced from one sample in a study of shared clonotypes between healthy human individuals. Sequencing was performed with immunoSEQ multiplex PCR; in TCRdb, only in-frame clones are kept and a portion is missing. The sample has about 770,000 clones, roughly 72% seen once. The sequencing input was memory CD4+ T cells sorted from blood. The subset denotes: CD45RA-negative fraction. These receptors came from a woman aged 30 to 39 in good health.

The CDR3 spells CASSFWKGGANTEAFF. Here the CDR3 DNA reads TGTGCCAGCAGCTTCTGGAAGGGAGGCGCTAACACTGAAGCTTTCTTT. The rearrangement joins TRBV5-8 to TRBJ1-1; the D is unclear. The CDR3 loop spans 16 amino acids. The V gene's germline CDR1 is SGHTS and CDR2 YDEGEE. The V and J ends lost 2 bases and 2 bases respectively, with 16 bases between them. The whole variable domain, remainder taken from reference TRBV5-8 and TRBJ1-1, is EAGVTQSPTHLIKTRGQQATLRCSPISGHTSVYWYQQALGLGLQFLLWYDEGEERNRGNFPPRFSGRQFPNYSSELNVNALELEDSALYLCASSFWKGGANTEAFFGQGTRLTVV.

The chain has TRBV2 and TRBJ2-2; perhaps TRBD2 as D (6 bases). The CDR3 has 14 amino acids. Germline V gene sequence: CDR1 SNHLY, CDR2 FYNNEI. V was trimmed by 6 bases and J by 3 bases, leaving 11 bases between them. The CDR3 region is CASRRDSDTGELFF. In DNA form, the CDR3 reads TGTGCCAGCAGGAGGGACTCAGACACCGGGGAGCTGTTTTTT.

The chain carries TRBV6-5 and TRBJ1-2; D possibly corresponds to TRBD1 (5 bases). Per the germline V gene, CDR1 is MNHEY and CDR2 is SVGAGI. V shed 8 bases and J shed 8 bases, with 18 bases lying between them. This CDR3 is 13 amino acids long. CDR3 nucleotide sequence: TGTGCCAGCGGCTTTCTAAGTGACAGCGGCTACACCTTC. This codes for CASGFLSDSGYTF.

V is TRBV19 and J is TRBJ2-5, with D maybe TRBD2 (6 bases). Germline CDR1 reads LNHDA; CDR2 reads SQIVND (reference sequence). This CDR3 contains 20 residues. Trimming removed 5 bases from V and 4 bases from J, with 32 bases in between. CDR3 region: CASSLRGRETLSQLGETQYF. The DNA of the CDR3 is TGTGCCAGTAGTCTAAGAGGACGGGAGACACTTTCCCAACTCGGAGAGACCCAGTACTTC.

The V gene is TRBV7-6, the J gene TRBJ2-7; TRBD1 might be the D (6 bases). CDR3 length: 14 amino acids. Trimming shortened V by 1 base and J by 4 bases, and 11 bases separated the two germline ends. The germline V gene encodes CDR1 SGHVS and CDR2 FNYEAQ. CDR3 DNA: TGTGCCAGCAGCTTAGATACAGGGCCATACGAGCAGTACTTC. This codes for CASSLDTGPYEQYF.

V usage is TRBV15 and J usage is TRBJ2-7; 9 nucleotides match TRBD2. Germline assignment: CDR1 LNHNV and CDR2 YYDKDF (reference sequence). Unmatched junction bases numbered 9, after V lost 1 base and J lost 5 bases. The CDR3 covers 16 residues. CDR3: CATSRGDSGSINEQYF. The CDR3 DNA is TGTGCCACCAGCAGAGGGGATAGCGGGAGTATCAACGAGCAGTACTTC.

This chain joins TRBV30 and TRBJ1-2; D gene unclear. Germline CDR1 is GTSNPN and CDR2 is SVGIG (reference sequence). The CDR3 sequence is 12 residues long. V lost 3 bases and J 7 bases, leaving 12 bases between the germline ends. The CDR3 region has the DNA TGTGCCTGGAGGCCTGGGGAGGGTGGCTACACCTTC. As protein: CAWRPGEGGYTF. The full variable domain, its missing parts supplied by reference TRBV30 and TRBJ1-2, is SQTIHQWPATLVQPVGSPLSLECTVEGTSNPNLYWYRQAAGRGLQLLFYSVGIGQISSEVPQNLSASRPQDRQFILSSKKLLLSDSGFYLCAWRPGEGGYTFGSGTRLTVV.

This chain joins TRBV2 and TRBJ2-7; D call uncertain. The CDR3 is made up of 10 amino acids. CDR1 and CDR2 (germline): SNHLY, FYNNEI. The V and J ends lost 8 bases and 5 bases respectively, with 7 bases between them. CDR3 in DNA: TGTGCCAGCCTGGTGAACGAGCAGTACTTC. This codes for CASLVNEQYF.

The CDR3 region has the DNA TGTGCCAGCAGCCTCTATAGCGGGAGTTACGAGCAGTACTTC. This translates into CASSLYSGSYEQYF. The rearrangement uses TRBV5-4 and TRBJ2-7; 9 nucleotides line up with TRBD2. V lost 4 bases to trimming and J lost 4 bases; unmatched junction nucleotides: 6. Looked up from germline, CDR1 is SGHNT and CDR2 is YYREEE (reference sequence). The CDR3 has 14 amino acids.

This clone was recorded only once. The rearrangement links TRBV9 to TRBJ2-1; 13 bases are a match to TRBD2. Trimming at V came to 3 bases and at J to 8 bases, leaving 11 bases not matched to a gene. This CDR3 comprises 17 residues. Germline V gene lookup returns CDR1 SGDLS and CDR2 YYNGEE. For the CDR3, the DNA is TGTGCCAGCAGCGCCCGCGGGGTACTAGCGGGAGGGGATGAGCAGTTCTTC. Translating gives CASSARGVLAGGDEQFF.

This clone was counted a few times. CDR3 region: CASSYGLAGVPGELFF. The CDR3 nucleotides are TGTGCCAGCAGCTACGGACTAGCGGGAGTTCCCGGGGAGCTGTTTTTT. V and J are TRBV5-4 and TRBJ2-2, with 13 bases lining up with TRBD2. Germline V gene lookup returns CDR1 SGHNT and CDR2 YYREEE (reference sequence). The V gene end was trimmed by 3 bases and the J gene end by 6 bases; junction bases not matched to a gene: 5. The CDR3 has 16 residues.

J is TRBJ1-5 and V is TRBV19; 7 bases are shared with TRBD1. This CDR3 has 14 amino acids. Germline V gives CDR1 LNHDA, CDR2 SQIVND (reference sequence). V trimming: 6 bases; J trimming: 2 bases; junction bases outside the gene matches: 4. The CDR3 region is CASSNTGGNQPQHF. For the CDR3, the DNA is TGTGCCAGTAGCAACACAGGGGGCAATCAGCCCCAGCATTTT.

V usage is TRBV14 and J usage is TRBJ2-5; D gene unclear. Germline loops: CDR1 SGHDN, CDR2 FVKESK. CDR3 length: 14 amino acids. With 1 base removed from V and 4 bases from J, the gap between germline ends came to 10 bases. This chain's CDR3 is CASSQAIPPETQYF. In DNA, the CDR3 is TGTGCCAGCAGCCAAGCGATACCCCCAGAGACCCAGTACTTC.